These 28 T cell receptor beta chains originate from one sample sequenced in a study of blood T cell repertoires in COVID-19. Generated by immunoSEQ multiplex PCR, the TCRdb table keeps only in-frame clones and is missing some. Of about 62,000 clones listed, 85% to 90% were seen once; the top ten hold more than 15%. Material for sequencing was peripheral blood. These receptors were collected from a woman aged 60 to 75 with COVID-19, enrolled during active disease.

This chain links TRBV28 with TRBJ2-1, with D uncertain. There are 12 residues in the CDR3. From germline, CDR1 is MDHEN and CDR2 SYDVKM. V lost 8 bases, J lost 3 bases, and 8 bases lay in between. CDR3 residues: CASAYSYNEQFF. The CDR3 coding sequence is TGTGCCAGCGCGTACAGCTACAATGAGCAGTTCTTC.

V usage is TRBV7-2 and J usage is TRBJ2-3; 15 bases are a match to TRBD2. Germline CDR1 and CDR2: SGHTA and FQGNSA. Trimming at V came to 0 bases and at J to 6 bases, leaving 7 bases not matched to a gene. The CDR3 contains 18 residues. The CDR3 coding sequence is TGTGCCAGCAGCTTAGCGGCAGGACTAGCGGGAGGGCCGGATACGCAGTATTTT. Encoded protein: CASSLAAGLAGGPDTQYF. Complete variable domain (other parts from reference TRBV7-2 and TRBJ2-3): GAGVSQSPSNKVTEKGKDVELRCDPISGHTALYWYRQSLGQGLEFLIYFQGNSAPDKSGLPSDRFSAERTGGSVSTLTIQRTQQEDSAVYLCASSLAAGLAGGPDTQYFGPGTRLTVL.

The chain combines TRBV5-1 with TRBJ1-1, with D tentatively TRBD1 (6 bases). V lost 0 bases, J lost 3 bases, and 12 bases lay in between. CDR3 length: 15 residues. Germline V CDR1 and CDR2: SGHRS, YFSETQ. In nucleotides, the CDR3 is TGCGCCAGCAGCTTGGTCGGCCCAGGGGACACTGAAGCTTTCTTT. Amino acid sequence: CASSLVGPGDTEAFF.

The chain has TRBV4-3 and TRBJ2-1, with 14 bases matching TRBD2. This CDR3 contains 15 residues. Germline V lookup: CDR1 LGHNA, CDR2 YSLEER. Trimming took 1 base from V and 7 from J; bases not matched to a gene: 0. CDR3 residues: CASSQGTSGRNEQFF. CDR3 coding DNA: TGCGCCAGCAGCCAAGGGACTAGCGGGAGGAATGAGCAGTTCTTC.

The rearrangement joins TRBV24-1 to TRBJ2-7; tentatively, D is TRBD1 (5 bases). This CDR3 has 14 residues. Germline values: CDR1 KGHDR, CDR2 SFDVKD. Trimming stripped 2 bases from V and 5 bases from J, with 12 bases between. CDR3 DNA: TGTGCCACCAGTGATTCGGCAGGGAACCACGAGCAGTACTTC. As protein: CATSDSAGNHEQYF.

The chain couples TRBV11-3 to TRBJ1-2; weak D call: TRBD1 (5 bases). The CDR3 is 14 residues long. Trimming stripped 5 bases from V and 6 bases from J, with 16 bases between. The germline V gene has CDR1 SGHNT and CDR2 YENEEA. CDR3 residues: CASSPRQRLDGYTF. The CDR3 nucleotides are TGTGCCAGCAGCCCTCGACAGCGCCTAGATGGCTACACCTTC.

This clone has only a few counts. The chain joins TRBV10-1 to TRBJ2-7; TRBD1 aligns across 7 bases. The CDR3 has 15 amino acids. Unmatched junction bases numbered 10, after V lost 8 bases and J lost 0 bases. Germline CDR1 is WNHNN and CDR2 is SYGVQD (reference sequence). As DNA, the CDR3 is TGCGCCAGCCCCCCCGGGACAGAAACCTCCTACGAGCAGTACTTC. Translated: CASPPGTETSYEQYF.

V and J are TRBV7-3 and TRBJ2-3; maybe TRBD2 (7 bases). V dropped 1 base and J dropped 1 base, with 15 bases sitting between them. Germline V gene sequence: CDR1 SGHTA, CDR2 FQGTGA. This CDR3 comprises 17 residues. The CDR3 spells CASSLMGGLGRTDTQYF. CDR3 DNA: TGTGCCAGCAGCTTAATGGGGGGGCTCGGACGCACAGATACGCAGTATTTT. Variable domain in full (rest from reference TRBV7-3 and TRBJ2-3): GAGVSQTPSNKVTEKGKYVELRCDPISGHTALYWYRQSLGQGPEFLIYFQGTGAADDSGLPNDRFFAVRPEGSVSTLKIQRTERGDSAVYLCASSLMGGLGRTDTQYFGPGTRLTVL.

V is TRBV6-4 and J is TRBJ2-3, with 9 bases aligning to TRBD2. The length of the CDR3 is 16 residues. V gave up 4 bases and J gave up 7 bases; unmatched junction bases: 12. Germline CDR1 is MRHNA and CDR2 is SNTAGT. The CDR3 DNA reads as TGTGCCAGCAGTGTCCCCTTAGCGGGAGAGGAGAATACGCAGTATTTT. It is translated as CASSVPLAGEENTQYF.

The chain carries TRBV19 and TRBJ2-7, with D possibly being TRBD1 (7 bases). Trimming left V 6 bases short and J 3 bases short, with 15 bases between. CDR1 and CDR2 (germline): LNHDA, SQIVND (reference sequence). CDR3 length: 14 residues. CDR3 DNA sequence: TGTGCCAGTAGAAACAGGGGAGGATTCTACGAGCAGTACTTC. As protein: CASRNRGGFYEQYF.

CDR3 amino acids: CASSLGLAGVRELFF. The CDR3 region has the DNA TGTGCCAGCAGCTTGGGACTAGCGGGAGTTCGGGAGCTGTTTTTT. The chain recombines TRBV5-6 with TRBJ2-2; 12 bases are shared with TRBD2. The V gene's germline CDR1 is SGHDT and CDR2 YYEEEE. This CDR3 has 15 amino acids. V lost 0 bases, J lost 9 bases, and 3 bases stayed unmatched.

The J gene is TRBJ1-2, the V gene TRBV7-2; 7 bases map to TRBD1. CDR1 and CDR2 from the germline V gene are SGHTA and FQGNSA. The junction had 11 bases not matched to a gene; V was cut back by 4 bases and J by 6 bases. CDR3 length: 15 residues. CDR3 region: CASSSQRTGVNGYTF. The CDR3 DNA sequence: TGTGCCAGCAGCTCCCAGCGGACAGGAGTTAATGGCTACACCTTC.

This chain joins TRBV30 and TRBJ2-2, with D maybe TRBD1 (6 bases). V lost 1 base and J lost 4, with 10 bases in between. This CDR3 has 14 amino acids. Germline CDR1 and CDR2: GTSNPN and SVGIG (reference sequence). The CDR3 DNA reads TGTGCCTGGAGTGGGGGCAGGGGCACCGGGGAGCTGTTTTTT. As protein: CAWSGGRGTGELFF.

This chain connects TRBV19 to TRBJ2-1, with TRBD2 matching 7 bases. With 3 bases clipped from V and 5 bases from J, the junction kept 7 bases outside the gene matches. The CDR3 sequence is 15 residues long. The germline V gene encodes CDR1 LNHDA and CDR2 SQIVND (reference sequence). The CDR3 nucleotides are TGTGCCAGTAGTATGAGGCGGGAGATCGACAATGAGCAGTTCTTC. Its protein product is CASSMRREIDNEQFF.

The V gene is TRBV2, the J gene TRBJ2-2, with 8 bases aligning to TRBD2. Per germline, CDR1 SNHLY and CDR2 FYNNEI. The CDR3 is made up of 17 amino acids. J was trimmed by 1 base and V by 5 bases; bases with no gene match: 9. The CDR3 loop is CASSQSGRLGNTGELFF. DNA for the CDR3: TGTGCCAGCAGTCAAAGCGGGAGATTGGGGAACACCGGGGAGCTGTTTTTT.

The chain joins TRBV21-1 to TRBJ2-1; TRBD2 was called by the table and not checked on the DNA. TRBV21-1 is listed as a pseudogene. This CDR3 is built from 19 residues. Here the CDR3 DNA reads TGTGCCAGCAGCAAGGCGCCGGGACTAGCGGGAGGGCCTTACAATGAGCAGTTCTTC. Translated, it gives CASSKAPGLAGGPYNEQFF.

This chain uses TRBV7-2 with TRBJ2-2; 12 positions agree with TRBD2. The J segment lost 6 bases and the V segment lost 5 bases, leaving 4 bases of the junction unmatched. The CDR3 is made up of 15 amino acids. The germline gives CDR1 SGHTA, CDR2 FQGNSA. In DNA form, the CDR3 reads TGTGCCAGCAGCCTTCTAGCGGGAGGGCCCGGGGAGCTGTTTTTT. Encoded protein: CASSLLAGGPGELFF. The variable domain in full, completed from reference TRBV7-2 and TRBJ2-2, reads GAGVSQSPSNKVTEKGKDVELRCDPISGHTALYWYRQSLGQGLEFLIYFQGNSAPDKSGLPSDRFSAERTGGSVSTLTIQRTQQEDSAVYLCASSLLAGGPGELFFGEGSRLTVL.

This chain links TRBV10-3 with TRBJ1-1; the match to TRBD1 covers 7 bases. The CDR3 has 15 residues. CDR1 is ENHRY, CDR2 SYGVKD, per germline. The trim removed 7 bases at V and 2 bases at J, leaving 10 bases unmatched. As DNA, the CDR3 is TGTGCCATCAACCCCAACGGACAGGCTAACACTGAAGCTTTCTTT. Encoded protein: CAINPNGQANTEAFF.

The J gene is TRBJ1-3, the V gene TRBV4-1, with 8 bases aligning to TRBD1. Germline V gene data show CDR1 as MGHRA and CDR2 as YSYEKL. This CDR3 region has 16 residues. V lost 2 bases and J lost 7; bases outside the gene matches: 10. CDR3 sequence reads: CASSQYSTGDMNTIYF. DNA for the CDR3: TGCGCCAGCAGCCAATACTCGACAGGGGACATGAACACCATATATTTT.

The chain uses TRBV19 and TRBJ2-7; 14 bases are a match to TRBD2. V shed 4 bases, J shed 5 bases, and the junction held 1 base outside the gene matches. CDR1 is LNHDA and CDR2 is SQIVND in the germline V gene (reference sequence). The CDR3 runs 14 residues. In nucleotides, the CDR3 is TGTGCCAGTAGTAAGACTAGCGGGAGGGACGAGCAGTACTTC. Translation gives CASSKTSGRDEQYF.

This clone was counted only a few times. This sequence joins TRBV7-2 and TRBJ2-7; no reliable D call. Per germline, CDR1 SGHTA and CDR2 FQGNSA. V shed 3 bases and J shed 0 bases, with 3 bases lying between them. The CDR3 is 12 residues long. Here the CDR3 DNA reads TGTGCCAGCAGCTTCCGCTCCTACGAGCAGTACTTC. Amino acids: CASSFRSYEQYF. The whole variable domain, filled in from reference TRBV7-2 and TRBJ2-7, reads GAGVSQSPSNKVTEKGKDVELRCDPISGHTALYWYRQSLGQGLEFLIYFQGNSAPDKSGLPSDRFSAERTGGSVSTLTIQRTQQEDSAVYLCASSFRSYEQYFGPGTRLTVT.

The rearrangement uses TRBV30 and TRBJ1-4, with 7 bases fitting TRBD1. Trimming took 3 bases from V and 6 from J; bases not matched to a gene: 4. The germline CDR1 and CDR2 sequences are GTSNPN and SVGIG (reference sequence). The CDR3 spans 13 residues. The CDR3 region is CAWRRGLDEKLFF. CDR3 nucleotide sequence: TGTGCCTGGAGAAGGGGGCTAGATGAAAAACTGTTTTTT. The full variable domain, its missing parts supplied by reference TRBV30 and TRBJ1-4, is SQTIHQWPATLVQPVGSPLSLECTVEGTSNPNLYWYRQAAGRGLQLLFYSVGIGQISSEVPQNLSASRPQDRQFILSSKKLLLSDSGFYLCAWRRGLDEKLFFGSGTQLSVL.

This sequence joins TRBV6-5 and TRBJ2-2; D unresolved. CDR1 and CDR2 from the germline V gene are MNHEY and SVGAGI. V was shortened by 10 bases and J by 4 bases, with 7 bases between the two germline ends. This CDR3 comprises 11 residues. CDR3 sequence reads: CATSLTGELFF. The CDR3 DNA reads as TGTGCCACCTCCCTCACCGGGGAGCTGTTTTTT.

This chain connects TRBV27 to TRBJ2-7, with a weak D call TRBD1 (6 bases). V gave up 2 bases and J gave up 4 bases, with 15 bases separating them. The length of the CDR3 is 15 residues. Germline CDR1 and CDR2: MNHEY and SMNVEV (reference sequence). The CDR3 DNA reads TGTGCCAGCAGTTTAGGTAGTTCAGGGGTATACGAGCAGTACTTC. It encodes CASSLGSSGVYEQYF.

The V gene is TRBV18, the J gene TRBJ1-1, with a tentative D call TRBD1 (6 bases). The ends were cut back, 5 bases at V and 4 bases at J, with 11 bases in the middle. Per the germline V gene, CDR1 is KGHSH and CDR2 is LQKENI. This CDR3 is 13 amino acids long. CDR3 protein: CASSKIQGTEAFF. The CDR3 coding sequence is TGTGCCAGCTCAAAAATACAGGGCACTGAAGCTTTCTTT.

The chain recombines TRBV7-3 with TRBJ2-1; TRBD2 aligns across 10 bases. J gave up 6 bases and V 5 bases, and 13 bases lay outside the gene matches. The CDR3 is made up of 17 amino acids. Germline V gene lookup returns CDR1 SGHTA and CDR2 FQGTGA. The CDR3 DNA is TGTGCCAGCAGCATCTCTAGCGGGAGAGGGTCCGGCAATGAGCAGTTCTTC. Translating it yields CASSISSGRGSGNEQFF. Based on the CDR3 plus reference TRBV7-3 and TRBJ2-1, the full variable domain is GAGVSQTPSNKVTEKGKYVELRCDPISGHTALYWYRQSLGQGPEFLIYFQGTGAADDSGLPNDRFFAVRPEGSVSTLKIQRTERGDSAVYLCASSISSGRGSGNEQFFGPGTRLTVL.

This chain connects TRBV6-5 to TRBJ1-4; no clear D. CDR3 length equals 13 residues. V lost 5 bases to trimming and J lost 4 bases, with 8 bases between them. Per the germline V gene, CDR1 is MNHEY and CDR2 is SVGAGI. The CDR3 nucleotides read TGTGCCAGCAGTACAAGTTTTAATGAAAAACTGTTTTTT. Translated, it gives CASSTSFNEKLFF.

This sequence joins TRBV6-5 and TRBJ1-2, with 10 bases fitting TRBD1. CDR3 length: 13 residues. Germline trimming cut 6 bases from V and 6 bases from J; bases unmatched to any gene: 4. The germline V gene encodes CDR1 MNHEY and CDR2 SVGAGI. The CDR3, as DNA: TGTGCCAGCAGGACGGGACAGGGGCATGGCTACACCTTC. Its protein product is CASRTGQGHGYTF.